This T cell receptor beta chain originates from a study of PD-1 blockade in classical Hodgkin lymphoma. The germline V gene has CDR1 SGHAT and CDR2 FQNNGV. Germline trimming cut 1 base from V and 0 bases from J; bases unmatched to any gene: 4. The CDR3 spans 16 residues. Following autologous stem cell transplantation, relapse occurred in every patient, and exposure to brentuximab vedotin varied. Thawed PBMCs yielded CD4+ T cells through magnetic negative selection. Study-wide findings and caveats: Possibly reflecting disease activity or prior therapy, repertoire differences have causes that remain undefined. Reported baseline diversity: healthy donors highest, relapsed/refractory patients lowest. Exclusion covered patients beginning nivolumab under 1 year post-ASCT.

Generated by immunoSEQ multiplex PCR, the TCRdb table keeps only in-frame clones and is missing some. This sample has 4,400 or so clones, with approximately 86% found just once. For this clone: Antigen: not known.

This receptor was taken from a human donor with classical Hodgkin lymphoma. J is TRBJ1-1 and V is TRBV11-2; 8 bases are shared with TRBD1. This material consisted of CD4+ T cells from blood, taken at baseline. CDR3 residues: CASSLAQGALNTEAFF. In nucleotides, the CDR3 is TGTGCCAGCAGCTTAGCTCAGGGGGCTCTGAACACTGAAGCTTTCTTT.